This TCR beta chain appears in the sequencing data of a study of vaccination and CD4 T cells after COVID-19. Sequenced with the Oncomine TCR Beta short-read assay was DNA taken from cultured CD4+ T cells. Investigators isolated genomic DNA from cultured CD4+ T cells. MiXCR was run by TCRdb on the PCR reads, yielding one entry per CDR3 protein. This table has approximately 21,000 distinct CDR3 sequences, around 53% appearing once. The study's findings and limits: Spike mono-reactivity applied to 304 of 307 vaccine-specific clones detected in convalescent patients.

The CDR3 has 13 residues. CDR1 and CDR2 (germline): MNHEY, SMNVEV (reference sequence). V dropped 6 bases and J dropped 4 bases, with 12 bases sitting between them. This clonotype has only a few counts. Its specificity is unknown. Treatment indicated: roughly ten-day PBMC culture with coronavirus spike peptide pools or control peptides (ViraFEST assay). After expanding antigen-specific T cells with peptide pools, ViraFEST sequenced their TCRs. The PCR-positive dates, March through December 2020, came before the US Alpha, Beta and Delta variants. Sequenced sample: CD4+ T cells from blood, cultured in vitro. The genes are TRBV27 and TRBJ1-1; a possible D gene is TRBD1 (6 bases). The origin of this receptor is a human donor who had recovered from COVID-19. This CDR3 is CASSFLQGTEAFF. The CDR3 DNA sequence: TGTGCCAGCAGCTTCCTACAGGGCACTGAAGCTTTCTTT.